This TCR beta chain was identified in a study of T cell changes during pregnancy in multiple sclerosis (dated by TCRdb to the late 2010s). Background on the whole study: Changes in the T cell repertoire over the course of pregnancy were examined in this study in women with multiple sclerosis.

The library was made by the immunoSEQ multiplex PCR assay. TCRdb's version of the immuneACCESS table is confined to in-frame rearrangements and falls short of the full clone set. An unresolved V gene accounts for under half of the shortfall where checked; the remainder is of unknown origin. This sample has about 70,000 clones in its table, and about 94% of those were observed once. The biggest ten clones account for 0.5% to 0.65% of the sample. The germline V gene encodes CDR1 SGHTA and CDR2 FQGNSA. V and J lose 1 base and 3 bases, and a span of 16 bases separates them. From the cysteine up to the phenylalanine, the CDR3 has a length of 16 residues. The kept DNA is CDR3 alone, 48 bases in frame from the first base. With regard to this clone: The antigen it recognizes is unknown. One base away there is no much larger clone; base qualities are not given.

The material sequenced was peripheral blood, taken in the third trimester of pregnancy. This receptor was obtained from a female donor with multiple sclerosis, enrolled in a pregnancy study. Recombination linked TRBV7-2 to TRBJ2-7; the D region possibly corresponds to TRBD1 (6 bases align). Read as DNA, the sequence is TGTGCCAGCAGCTTAGACGGAACAGGGCATCGCTACGAGCAGTACTTC. It encodes CASSLDGTGHRYEQYF. Extended through the reference TRBV7-2 and TRBJ2-7 proteins, this CDR3 yields the full variable domain: GAGVSQSPSNKVTEKGKDVELRCDPISGHTALYWYRQSLGQGLEFLIYFQGNSAPDKSGLPSDRFSAERTGGSVSTLTIQRTQQEDSAVYLCASSLDGTGHRYEQYFGPGTRLTVT.